Listed here are 6 T cell receptor beta chains from one sample, sequenced in a study of CXCR3-negative and CXCR3-positive naive CD8 T cells. UMI labels and 5' RACE were used to prepare the TRB cDNA libraries. TCRdb processed the 5' RACE reads again and assigns one entry to each CDR3 protein, with no DNA. Seen in this sample are 100,000 to 150,000 distinct CDR3 sequences; the ten most common clones hold about 0.44%. The sequencing sample was made of naive CXCR3- CD8+ T cells from blood. The subset is: CD45RO-CCR7+CD27+CD95- naive CD8+ T cells lacking CXCR3 (TNR3-). These receptors were collected from a human donor in good health. Some clones in this sample may be carry-over from other donors' samples.

The rearrangement links TRBV11-2 to TRBJ2-1; the TRBD2 assignment by TCRdb is unverifiable without DNA. Germline lookup yields CDR1 SGHAT and CDR2 FQNNGV. The CDR3 is 12 residues long. The CDR3 spells CASSSSGTTKFF.

The V call is TRBV28, the J call TRBJ1-5. Germline values: CDR1 MDHEN, CDR2 SYDVKM. The CDR3 is made up of 15 amino acids. CDR3 sequence: CASSIPQPYNQPQHF.

The V and J genes are TRBV7-9 and TRBJ1-1. The CDR3 is 12 residues long. Per germline, CDR1 SEHNR and CDR2 FQNEAQ (reference sequence). CDR3 loop: CASSIMNTEAFF.

This chain links TRBV23-1 with TRBJ2-7. TRBV23-1 qualifies as an ORF whose function is uncertain. There are 14 residues in the CDR3. Here the CDR3 reads CASSHRTGPYEQYF.

The chain joins TRBV10-1 to TRBJ2-3; TCRdb's D gene call, TRBD1, goes unchecked for lack of DNA. Looked up from germline, CDR1 is WNHNN and CDR2 is SYGVQD (reference sequence). The CDR3 length is 18 residues. The CDR3 loop is CASSYNRTAKISTDTQYF.

The V gene is TRBV3-1, the J gene TRBJ2-1; TCRdb's D call of TRBD2 is untestable without DNA. The CDR3 loop spans 16 amino acids. From germline, CDR1 is LGHDT and CDR2 YNNKEL (reference sequence). The CDR3 spells CASSQDLEAGYNEQFF.